The 28 T cell receptor beta chains below were found in one sample sequenced in a study of T cell responses to AZD1222 COVID-19 vaccine. Assay used: immunoSEQ multiplex PCR; TCRdb lists only in-frame clones, some missing. The sample includes roughly 170,000 clones, just under 95% of them seen just once. Sequences were derived from peripheral blood, sampled on day 0 of AZD1222 vaccination. These receptors originate from an adult in good health.

The chain carries TRBV12-5 and TRBJ2-2, with TRBD1 matching over 9 bases. The CDR3 runs to 15 residues. CDR1 LGHNT and CDR2 FRNRAP come from the germline V gene. Losses at the gene ends were 4 bases for V and 5 bases for J; bases not matched to a gene: 5. The CDR3 coding sequence is TGTGCTAGTGGTTCCAGGACAGGGGAAACCGGGGAGCTGTTTTTT. Translated, it gives CASGSRTGETGELFF.

The chain has TRBV3-1 (or the pseudogene TRBV3-2) and TRBJ2-4; the D gene is possibly TRBD2 (6 bases). Trimming shortened V by 0 bases and J by 0 bases, and 12 bases separated the two germline ends. CDR3 length: 17 residues. From germline, CDR1 is LGHDT and CDR2 YNNKEL (reference sequence). The CDR3 DNA is TGTGCCAGCAGCCAAGATTACGGGAGCCTAGCCAAAAACATTCAGTACTTC. This codes for CASSQDYGSLAKNIQYF.

The CDR3 is CASSGGQFYGYTF. For the CDR3, the DNA is TGTGCCAGCAGTGGGGGACAGTTCTATGGCTACACCTTC. The V and J genes are TRBV28 and TRBJ1-2, with 7 positions matching TRBD1. Germline V gives CDR1 MDHEN, CDR2 SYDVKM. This CDR3 region has 13 residues. V lost 5 bases and J lost 4; bases outside the gene matches: 4.

This chain connects TRBV19 to TRBJ1-5, with D perhaps TRBD1 (5 bases). This CDR3 contains 17 residues. The germline gives CDR1 LNHDA, CDR2 SQIVND (reference sequence). With 5 bases removed from V and 0 bases from J, the gap between germline ends came to 17 bases. DNA for the CDR3: TGTGCCAGTAGTTGGGTGGGACCGCCTTATAGCAATCAGCCCCAGCATTTT. This sequence encodes CASSWVGPPYSNQPQHF.

The chain has TRBV11-3 and TRBJ2-7; 7 nucleotides agree with TRBD2. V was pared by 1 base and J by 5 bases, with 11 bases of the junction left unmatched. The CDR3 runs to 16 residues. Germline V gene lookup returns CDR1 SGHNT and CDR2 YENEEA. The DNA of the CDR3 is TGTGCCAGCAGCTTAGTTGCGGGGGTCGGAGGCGACGAGCAGTACTTC. This translates into CASSLVAGVGGDEQYF.

This chain links TRBV20-1 with TRBJ1-1; D is uncertain. This CDR3 is 10 amino acids long. The germline V gene has CDR1 DFQATT and CDR2 SNEGSKA (reference sequence). Trimming pared 6 bases from V and 11 bases from J, leaving 13 bases between. The CDR3 sequence is CSAIARRAFF. Written as DNA, the CDR3 is TGCAGTGCAATAGCTAGGCGGGCTTTCTTT.

V is TRBV19 and J is TRBJ1-5; 9 bases match TRBD1. V shed 8 bases and J 7 bases; nucleotides not matched to a gene: 9. Germline V gene data show CDR1 as LNHDA and CDR2 as SQIVND (reference sequence). The CDR3 consists of 14 residues. The CDR3 DNA is TGTGCCAGTCGGTACAGGGGGCGATCACAGCCCCAGCATTTT. Its protein product is CASRYRGRSQPQHF.

This sequence joins TRBV10-2 and TRBJ2-7; TRBD1 aligns across 7 bases. The CDR3 loop spans 14 amino acids. Germline V gene sequence: CDR1 WSHSY, CDR2 SAAADI. Trimming cost V 7 bases and J 2 bases; bases outside gene matches: 8. CDR3 bases: TGCGCCAGCAATCGACAGGGTGAAGCCTACGAGCAGTACTTC. This encodes CASNRQGEAYEQYF.

This clone was picked up one time. The chain couples TRBV2 to TRBJ1-1; 10 bases map to TRBD1. The CDR3 has 14 amino acids. CDR1 SNHLY and CDR2 FYNNEI come from the germline V gene. J lost 5 bases, V lost 7 bases, and 7 bases had no gene match. Here the CDR3 reads CASIRLDRGTEAFF. CDR3 DNA sequence: TGTGCCAGCATTAGATTGGACAGGGGGACTGAAGCTTTCTTT. The variable domain in full, with the rest retrieved from reference TRBV2 and TRBJ1-1, is EPEVTQTPSHQVTQMGQEVILRCVPISNHLYFYWYRQILGQKVEFLVSFYNNEISEKSEIFDDQFSVERPDGSNFTLKIRSTKLEDSAMYFCASIRLDRGTEAFFGQGTRLTVV.

V is TRBV2 and J is TRBJ2-7, with D possibly being TRBD1 (6 bases). CDR1 is SNHLY and CDR2 is FYNNEI in the germline V gene. CDR3 length: 11 residues. The V end was cut by 10 bases, the J end by 6 bases, with 13 bases between. In nucleotides, the CDR3 is TGTGCCAAAAAGGCAGGGGTCGAGCAGTACTTC. Its protein product is CAKKAGVEQYF.

The V and J genes are TRBV5-1 and TRBJ1-2; D is possibly TRBD1 (5 bases). CDR1 is SGHRS, CDR2 YFSETQ, per germline. V shed 1 base and J shed 0 bases, with 7 bases lying between them. This CDR3 has 14 amino acids. The CDR3 loop reads CASSLQTANYGYTF. In nucleotides, the CDR3 is TGCGCCAGCAGCTTGCAGACAGCTAACTATGGCTACACCTTC.

This chain links TRBV4-1 with TRBJ2-5; 11 bases are shared with TRBD1. The CDR3 totals 16 residues. Per the germline V gene, CDR1 is MGHRA and CDR2 is YSYEKL. The V segment lost 0 bases and the J segment 4 bases; nucleotides outside the gene matches: 4. Written as DNA, the CDR3 is TGCGCCAGCAGCCAAGAAACCGGGACAGGGGGAGAGACCCAGTACTTC. This gives the protein CASSQETGTGGETQYF.

J is TRBJ2-1 and V is TRBV5-1; a possible D gene is TRBD2 (5 bases). CDR3 length: 15 residues. Trimming stripped 0 bases from V and 3 bases from J, with 10 bases between. The germline gives CDR1 SGHRS, CDR2 YFSETQ. The CDR3 DNA is TGCGCCAGCAGCTTGGAGAGCGGATACTACAATGAGCAGTTCTTC. This codes for CASSLESGYYNEQFF.

The V call is TRBV7-6, the J call TRBJ2-1; D may be TRBD2 (7 bases). Between the trimmed V and J ends, which lost 2 bases and 5 bases, there was a span of 16 bases. Germline V gene sequence: CDR1 SGHVS, CDR2 FNYEAQ. CDR3 size: 16 residues. The DNA for the CDR3 is TGTGCCAGCAGCTTATCCCCCCGGGGGGCTAACAATGAGCAGTTCTTC. Its translation: CASSLSPRGANNEQFF.

Only a few counts were recorded for this clone. This chain joins TRBV12-5 and TRBJ2-7; no clear D gene. CDR1 and CDR2 from the germline V gene are LGHNT and FRNRAP. Trimming took 8 bases from V and 3 from J, leaving 20 bases between them. This CDR3 contains 15 residues. The CDR3 DNA is TGTGCTAGTTCTTCGCCCCACGACGCCGGCTACGAGCAGTACTTC. It encodes CASSSPHDAGYEQYF.

The chain combines TRBV20-1 with TRBJ1-5; 7 bases agree with TRBD1. V lost 5 bases and J lost 3; bases outside the gene matches: 16. Germline CDR1 is DFQATT and CDR2 is SNEGSKA (reference sequence). This CDR3 region has 17 residues. The CDR3 DNA reads TGCAGTGCTGGTGTAAATCCGGGACAGAGTTCCAATCAGCCCCAGCATTTT. Its translation: CSAGVNPGQSSNQPQHF.

This clone was detected only a few times. The rearrangement uses TRBV10-3 and TRBJ2-2; the match to TRBD2 covers 7 bases. From germline, CDR1 is ENHRY and CDR2 SYGVKD. V lost 6 bases to trimming and J lost 3 bases; unmatched junction nucleotides: 1. The CDR3 contains 13 residues. Here the CDR3 DNA reads TGTGCCATCAGGGCGGGGGACACCGGGGAGCTGTTTTTT. Its translation is CAIRAGDTGELFF.

The chain carries TRBV7-9 and TRBJ2-5; tentatively, D is TRBD1 or TRBD2 (7 bases each). This CDR3 is built from 17 residues. CDR1 and CDR2 from the germline V gene are SEHNR and FQNEAQ (reference sequence). The V and J ends lost 1 base and 5 bases respectively, with 20 bases between them. The CDR3 protein is CASSLDLQGGAGETQYF. The CDR3 region has the DNA TGTGCCAGCAGCTTAGATCTTCAGGGGGGGGCAGGTGAGACCCAGTACTTC.

The rearrangement joins TRBV2 to TRBJ2-3; D is unresolved. Germline CDR1 and CDR2: SNHLY and FYNNEI. The CDR3 extends over 11 amino acids. V was cut by 7 bases and J by 5 bases, with 7 bases left in between. The chain's CDR3 is CASTELDTQYF. CDR3 DNA sequence: TGTGCCAGCACAGAGTTAGATACGCAGTATTTT.

The V call is TRBV7-2, the J call TRBJ2-5; D is possibly TRBD1 or TRBD2 (5 bases each). The V gene lost 3 bases and the J gene lost 6 bases, with 11 bases spanning the gap. This CDR3 is built from 13 residues. The germline gives CDR1 SGHTA, CDR2 FQGNSA. The CDR3 spells CASSLGELQTQYF. CDR3 bases: TGTGCCAGCAGCTTGGGGGAGCTGCAGACCCAGTACTTC.

V is TRBV24-1 and J is TRBJ2-7; either TRBD1 or TRBD2 may fit D (6 bases each). This CDR3 is built from 15 residues. Trimming removed 2 bases at V and 4 bases at J, with 14 bases between. The germline V gene encodes CDR1 KGHDR and CDR2 SFDVKD. CDR3 residues: CATSDSSTGRYEQYF. The CDR3 DNA follows: TGTGCCACCAGTGATTCAAGCACAGGGAGGTACGAGCAGTACTTC.

This clone came up once. The chain recombines TRBV25-1 with TRBJ1-3, with 7 positions matching TRBD1. V was pared by 6 bases and J by 2 bases, with 7 bases of the junction left unmatched. Looked up from germline, CDR1 is MGHDK and CDR2 is SYGVNS. This CDR3 region has 15 residues. The CDR3 reads CASSAGGSTGNTIYF. CDR3 sequence (DNA): TGTGCCAGCAGCGCAGGGGGATCCACTGGAAACACCATATATTTT. Full variable domain (rest looked up from reference TRBV25-1 and TRBJ1-3): EADIYQTPRYLVIGTGKKITLECSQTMGHDKMYWYQQDPGMELHLIHYSYGVNSTEKGDLSSESTVSRIRTEHFPLTLESARPSHTSQYLCASSAGGSTGNTIYFGEGSWLTVV.

The chain combines TRBV3-1 (or the pseudogene TRBV3-2) with TRBJ1-2; 7 nucleotides match TRBD1. The V and J ends lost 3 bases and 0 bases, in that order; junction bases with no gene match: 19. Germline CDR1 LGHDT, CDR2 YNNKEL (reference sequence). The CDR3 runs 20 residues. DNA for the CDR3: TGTGCCAGCAGCCATATGCAAGCCCGATTAAGGGACAGAGCTAACTATGGCTACACCTTC. It codes for CASSHMQARLRDRANYGYTF.

V and J are TRBV19 and TRBJ1-1, with D unclear. There are 14 residues in the CDR3. In germline, CDR1 is LNHDA, CDR2 SQIVND (reference sequence). The ends were cut back, 5 bases at V and 8 bases at J, with 18 bases in the middle. The CDR3 bases are TGTGCCAGTAGTCCCCAATCCTCAAAGACCGAAGCTTTCTTT. Translation gives CASSPQSSKTEAFF.

The chain couples TRBV6-1 to TRBJ1-5; 10 bases agree with TRBD1. The V and J ends lost 3 bases and 5 bases, in that order; junction bases with no gene match: 4. CDR1 is MNHNS, CDR2 SASEGT, per germline. The CDR3 is 15 residues long. DNA of the CDR3: TGTGCCAGCAGTGATAGGGGACAGGGGCATCAGCCCCAGCATTTT. Its translation: CASSDRGQGHQPQHF.

This clone was counted a single time. The chain uses TRBV18 and TRBJ1-1; D gene unclear. V lost 3 bases and J lost 1, with 6 bases in between. The germline gives CDR1 KGHSH, CDR2 LQKENI. The CDR3 length is 13 residues. The CDR3, as DNA: TGTGCCAGCTCACCGGGGAAGAACACTGAAGCTTTCTTT. Translated: CASSPGKNTEAFF.

The chain recombines TRBV25-1 with TRBJ1-5; 8 nucleotides match TRBD1. The ends lost 2 bases at V and 5 bases at J; junction bases unmatched: 2. The CDR3 is 14 residues long. Germline V gene sequence: CDR1 MGHDK, CDR2 SYGVNS. CDR3: CASSEGQGDQPQHF. The DNA of the CDR3 is TGTGCCAGCAGTGAAGGACAGGGAGATCAGCCCCAGCATTTT.

The CDR3 reads CASSSDWGYGYTF. The CDR3 DNA is TGTGCCAGCAGTTCGGACTGGGGCTATGGCTACACCTTC. V is TRBV12-3 or TRBV12-4 and J is TRBJ1-2; D not resolved. This CDR3 has 13 residues. V lost 4 bases and J 4 bases, leaving 10 bases between the germline ends.